These 9 T cell receptor beta chains originate from one sample sequenced in a study of shared clonotypes between healthy human individuals. Some clones are missing from TCRdb's copy, which holds only in-frame ones; the method was immunoSEQ multiplex PCR. Of some 1.5 million clones in the sample, over 95% were seen once. The material sequenced was naive CD4+ T cells sorted from blood. Subset noted: CD45RA+ positively selected. These receptors all come from a man aged 25 to 40 in good health.

V is TRBV30 and J is TRBJ2-5; D gene unclear. The CDR3 is made up of 14 amino acids. Germline loops: CDR1 GTSNPN, CDR2 SVGIG (reference sequence). V shed 0 bases and J shed 5 bases, with 13 bases lying between them. DNA of the CDR3: TGTGCCTGGAGTGTGAATGCCTTTTCCGAGACCCAGTACTTC. It translates to CAWSVNAFSETQYF. Complete variable domain (other parts from reference TRBV30 and TRBJ2-5): SQTIHQWPATLVQPVGSPLSLECTVEGTSNPNLYWYRQAAGRGLQLLFYSVGIGQISSEVPQNLSASRPQDRQFILSSKKLLLSDSGFYLCAWSVNAFSETQYFGPGTRLLVL.

The chain has TRBV28 and TRBJ1-3; D not certain. CDR1 and CDR2 (germline): MDHEN, SYDVKM. The CDR3 runs 12 residues. Between the trimmed V and J ends, which lost 5 bases and 14 bases, there was a span of 16 bases. The CDR3 DNA follows: TGTGCCAGCAGTCTCCCCGGCCGGAGTGTATATTTT. Protein: CASSLPGRSVYF. The variable domain in full, with the rest retrieved from reference TRBV28 and TRBJ1-3, is DVKVTQSSRYLVKRTGEKVFLECVQDMDHENMFWYRQDPGLGLRLIYFSYDVKMKEKGDIPEGYSVSREKKERFSLILESASTNQTSMYLCASSLPGRSVYFGEGSWLTVV.

The rearrangement uses TRBV4-3 and TRBJ1-2; D is uncertain. Trimming took off 0 bases at V and 4 bases at J, with 12 bases between the two ends. This CDR3 is 15 amino acids long. CDR1 and CDR2 (germline): LGHNA, YSLEER. The CDR3 sequence: CASSQDVLNSYGYTF. The CDR3 nucleotides are TGCGCCAGCAGCCAAGACGTACTGAACAGCTATGGCTACACCTTC.

This clone was seen a few times. V is TRBV11-2 and J is TRBJ2-2; D call uncertain. Germline V gives CDR1 SGHAT, CDR2 FQNNGV. V lost 7 bases to trimming and J lost 6 bases, with 9 bases between them. The length of the CDR3 is 12 residues. CDR3 amino acids: CASTHYAGELFF. CDR3 bases: TGTGCCAGCACGCATTACGCCGGGGAGCTGTTTTTT.

J is TRBJ2-1 and V is TRBV28, with TRBD2 matching over 16 bases. CDR3 length: 17 amino acids. Germline lookup yields CDR1 MDHEN and CDR2 SYDVKM. V gave up 4 bases and J gave up 9 bases; unmatched junction bases: 9. The CDR3 region has the DNA TGTGCCAGCAGTTCCCCCGGGACTAGCGGGAGGGAGGCTGAGCAGTTCTTC. Its protein product is CASSSPGTSGREAEQFF.

The V call is TRBV27, the J call TRBJ2-7; tentative D call: TRBD1 (5 bases). CDR1 and CDR2 from the germline V gene are MNHEY and SMNVEV (reference sequence). V lost 7 bases and J lost 2, with 9 bases in between. CDR3 size: 12 residues. For the CDR3, the DNA is TGTGCCAGCAAAGACAGAGCCTACGAGCAGTACTTC. Translating it yields CASKDRAYEQYF.

The rearrangement links TRBV4-1 to TRBJ1-4; perhaps TRBD1 as D (6 bases). Trimming shortened V by 2 bases and J by 11 bases, and 21 bases separated the two germline ends. The CDR3 extends over 16 amino acids. CDR1 is MGHRA, CDR2 YSYEKL, per germline. The CDR3 DNA reads TGCGCCAGCAGCCAATTCCGGGACACGCTTCTGGGGAAACTGTTTTTT. Its translation: CASSQFRDTLLGKLFF.

V usage is TRBV7-2 and J usage is TRBJ1-3; 10 nucleotides agree with TRBD1. The CDR3 has 17 residues. Germline-derived CDR1 and CDR2 are SGHTA and FQGNSA. V lost 4 bases and J lost 4; bases outside the gene matches: 10. For the CDR3, the DNA is TGTGCCAGCAGCTCATCACGGACAGGGGGGTCCGGAAACACCATATATTTT. Translated, it gives CASSSSRTGGSGNTIYF.

A note on this clone: Other DNA sequences in the sample encode the same CDR3. The chain recombines TRBV9 with TRBJ2-3, with TRBD2 matching 9 bases. This CDR3 has 15 amino acids. J lost 0 bases, V lost 3 bases, and 2 bases had no gene match. CDR1 and CDR2 (germline): SGDLS, YYNGEE. The CDR3 protein is CASSATSGSTDTQYF. Written as DNA, the CDR3 is TGTGCCAGCAGCGCCACTAGCGGGAGCACAGATACGCAGTATTTT.